What follows are 9 T cell receptor beta chains derived from one specimen sequenced in a study of OX40 agonist ivuxolimab in advanced cancers. TCRdb's table, derived via immunoSEQ multiplex PCR, lists solely in-frame clones and lacks some. The table shows more than 70,000 clones, with under 95% occurring only once. This material consisted of CD4+ or CD8+ T cells sorted from blood, taken in a trial of the OX40 agonist ivuxolimab. These receptors were collected from an adult with an advanced solid tumor such as melanoma, head and neck, liver or kidney cancer.

V usage is TRBV4-2 and J usage is TRBJ2-5; 14 positions match TRBD2. The germline CDR1 and CDR2 sequences are LGHNA and YNFKEQ. V shed 2 bases and J 1 base; nucleotides not matched to a gene: 6. This CDR3 has 18 amino acids. The CDR3 DNA sequence: TGTGCCAGCAGCCAAAGACTAGCGGGAGGGCCCGGCCAAGAGACCCAGTACTTC. The encoded protein is CASSQRLAGGPGQETQYF.

The chain links TRBV2 to TRBJ1-1; possible D gene TRBD1, 5 bases. The CDR3 runs to 12 residues. The germline gives CDR1 SNHLY, CDR2 FYNNEI. V was cut by 4 bases and J by 3 bases, with 6 bases left in between. As DNA, the CDR3 is TGTGCCAGCAGTGGGGACTACACTGAAGCTTTCTTT. It encodes CASSGDYTEAFF. The full variable domain, completed using reference TRBV2 and TRBJ1-1, is EPEVTQTPSHQVTQMGQEVILRCVPISNHLYFYWYRQILGQKVEFLVSFYNNEISEKSEIFDDQFSVERPDGSNFTLKIRSTKLEDSAMYFCASSGDYTEAFFGQGTRLTVV.

This clone was recorded only once. The gene calls are TRBV6-5 and TRBJ2-1; maybe TRBD2 (5 bases). The germline CDR1 and CDR2 sequences are MNHEY and SVGAGI. This CDR3 contains 16 residues. Trimming pared 4 bases from V and 3 bases from J, leaving 16 bases between. CDR3 sequence: CASSLTNPSGYNEQFF. The DNA for the CDR3 is TGTGCCAGCAGTTTAACGAATCCGAGCGGCTACAATGAGCAGTTCTTC.

The V call is TRBV19, the J call TRBJ2-1, with 13 bases matching TRBD2. Germline V CDR1 and CDR2: LNHDA, SQIVND (reference sequence). This CDR3 has 15 amino acids. With V trimmed by 3 bases and J by 7 bases, 3 bases remained unmatched. The CDR3 here is CASSIQGLAGNEQFF. CDR3 coding DNA: TGTGCCAGTAGTATCCAGGGACTAGCGGGAAATGAGCAGTTCTTC.

This chain links TRBV28 with TRBJ2-7, with 13 bases matching TRBD2. J was trimmed by 4 bases and V by 6 bases; bases with no gene match: 6. This CDR3 has 15 amino acids. Germline CDR1 reads MDHEN; CDR2 reads SYDVKM. The CDR3 DNA reads as TGTGCCAGCAGCCACCCACTAGCGGGAGGGTACGAGCAGTACTTC. As protein: CASSHPLAGGYEQYF. Using reference TRBV28 and TRBJ2-7 for the parts outside the CDR3, the full variable domain is DVKVTQSSRYLVKRTGEKVFLECVQDMDHENMFWYRQDPGLGLRLIYFSYDVKMKEKGDIPEGYSVSREKKERFSLILESASTNQTSMYLCASSHPLAGGYEQYFGPGTRLTVT.

The chain employs TRBV28 and TRBJ1-4; the D gene is possibly TRBD1 (5 bases). Trimming took off 5 bases at V and 8 bases at J, with 12 bases between the two ends. CDR1 MDHEN and CDR2 SYDVKM come from the germline V gene. This CDR3 has 13 residues. CDR3: CASSTRDREKLFF. In DNA form, the CDR3 reads TGTGCCAGCAGTACCCGGGACCGGGAAAAACTGTTTTTT.

The chain joins TRBV5-1 to TRBJ2-3, with D perhaps TRBD1 or TRBD2 (5 bases each). The CDR3 is 17 residues long. V shed 6 bases and J shed 0 bases, with 20 bases lying between them. Germline CDR1 is SGHRS and CDR2 is YFSETQ. The CDR3 sequence is CASKEGTLLSSTDTQYF. CDR3 nucleotide sequence: TGCGCCAGCAAAGAGGGGACGCTACTTTCTAGCACAGATACGCAGTATTTT.

The chain has TRBV6-1 and TRBJ1-5; tentatively, D is TRBD1 (5 bases). The CDR3 extends over 15 amino acids. The ends were cut back, 3 bases at V and 6 bases at J, with 15 bases in the middle. Germline CDR1 is MNHNS and CDR2 is SASEGT. CDR3 loop: CASSDPGQGGQPQHF. DNA of the CDR3: TGTGCCAGCAGTGACCCCGGGCAGGGAGGTCAGCCCCAGCATTTT.

The chain is built from TRBV28 and TRBJ1-2; 8 nucleotides line up with TRBD1. The CDR3 extends over 12 amino acids. Germline CDR1 reads MDHEN; CDR2 reads SYDVKM. With V trimmed by 5 bases and J by 8 bases, 4 bases remained unmatched. CDR3 in amino acids: CASSGTGWGYTF. The CDR3 coding sequence is TGTGCCAGCAGTGGGACAGGCTGGGGCTACACCTTC.